This T cell receptor beta chain was sequenced in a study of T cell responses to AZD1222 COVID-19 vaccine. Study context: Doses given second, at about 4 or about 12 weeks, were pooled. Study-level findings and limits: Reportedly, nearly half the spike-specific TCRs target unmutated variant regions. In a largely white British group with more females than males, clonal diversity was possibly underestimated.

A word on this clone: Its antigen is unidentified.

The ends were cut back, 5 bases at V and 4 bases at J, with 8 bases in the middle. Germline assignment: CDR1 DFQATT and CDR2 SNEGSKA (reference sequence). There are 11 residues in the CDR3. Produced via immunoSEQ multiplex PCR; TCRdb's table is partial and in-frame only. This table holds about 170,000 clones, roughly nine tenths found once. The receptor was derived from an adult in good health. The material was peripheral blood, obtained on day 0 of AZD1222 vaccination. The rearrangement links TRBV20-1 to TRBJ1-2; no reliable D call. CDR3 in amino acids: CSALVPYGYTF. The CDR3 DNA follows: TGCAGTGCTTTAGTCCCCTATGGCTACACCTTC.